This TCR beta chain was sequenced in a study of cytomegalovirus exposure and HLA in healthy donors. The wider study: The early release's HLA-typed donors yielded 78 million or so unique TCRs. Broader study findings: Among the CMV-associated chains, three were confirmed in vitro as specific for CMV antigens.

PCR amplification relied on 60 Vbeta primers (plus 13 Jbeta primers). Per the original methods: An analysis that came later counted 80 million or so unique TCR beta chains, roughly 11 million shared. Here immunoSEQ multiplex PCR was the method, and the copy in TCRdb shows in-frame clones only, minus some. V and J calls and clone size are those listed in that table; D and trimming were worked out from the DNA. This repertoire shows 130,000 or so clones, 75% to 90% found once; its top ten account for about 7%. As for this clone: Its target is unknown.

Sequencing was carried out using PBMCs. The sequence came from a woman younger than 45 in good health and CMV-seropositive.

The CDR3, as DNA: TGTGCCTGGAGTTTGGGCGGGAGCTCCTACGAGCAGTACTTC. Protein product: CAWSLGGSSYEQYF. This chain uses TRBV30 with TRBJ2-7; TRBD2 matches at 7 bases. Trimming took 2 bases from V and 0 from J; bases not matched to a gene: 4. The CDR3 sequence is 14 residues long. The germline gives CDR1 GTSNPN, CDR2 SVGIG (reference sequence).